The T cell receptor (beta chain) described here comes from a study of spatial heterogeneity in lung cancer. Study details: Beta-chain sequences were consistently detected more often than alpha-chain sequences. Study-level points and caveats: Mutation counts in tumors were tracked by counts of expanded intratumoral alpha and beta TCRs.

V lost 4 bases and J lost 4, with 6 bases in between. There are 12 residues in the CDR3. CDR1 and CDR2 from the germline V gene are SGHTA and FQGTGA. Time point indicated: sample taken at primary tumor resection. TCRdb processed the 5' RACE reads anew with MiXCR; each CDR3 protein has one entry. The sample includes around 3,600 distinct CDR3 sequences, about an eighth of them seen just once. By share, this clonotype counts as medium-sized. Its antigen is undetermined. This receptor was identified in a female donor with early-stage non-small cell lung cancer. The chain uses TRBV7-3 and TRBJ2-3, with no clear D. The starting material was lung tumor tissue, obtained at surgery. The CDR3 region is CASSSVPDTQYF. CDR3 DNA: TGTGCCAGCAGCTCCGTACCAGATACGCAGTATTTT.